One and the same sample provided the 25 T cell receptor beta chains below, sequenced in a study of blood T cell repertoires in COVID-19. Sequenced by immunoSEQ multiplex PCR; TCRdb stores in-frame clones only, minus some. The profile covers under 200,000 clones, with around 84% appearing a single time and 7% taken by the ten largest. Source material: peripheral blood. These receptors came from a middle-aged man with active or convalescent COVID-19.

This chain links TRBV15 with TRBJ2-7; 8 nucleotides agree with TRBD1. Germline loops: CDR1 LNHNV, CDR2 YYDKDF (reference sequence). This CDR3 is 15 amino acids long. V shed 0 bases and J 6 bases; nucleotides not matched to a gene: 7. CDR3: CATSRDRTGGREQYF. CDR3 in DNA: TGTGCCACCAGCAGAGATAGAACAGGGGGACGCGAGCAGTACTTC.

This chain links TRBV15 with TRBJ1-2; D might be TRBD1 (5 bases). Trimming removed 1 base at V and 2 bases at J, with 14 bases between. Per germline, CDR1 LNHNV and CDR2 YYDKDF (reference sequence). The CDR3 extends over 16 amino acids. The CDR3 here is CATSRGGDLQNYGYTF. The CDR3 DNA sequence: TGTGCCACCAGCAGAGGGGGGGACCTCCAAAACTATGGCTACACCTTC.

The chain employs TRBV5-8 and TRBJ1-1, with 7 bases matching TRBD1. This CDR3 contains 15 residues. Looked up from germline, CDR1 is SGHTS and CDR2 is YDEGEE. With 3 bases clipped from V and 2 bases from J, the junction kept 7 bases outside the gene matches. The CDR3 region has the DNA TGTGCCAGCAGCTCCTTCAGGGGGGTTAACACTGAAGCTTTCTTT. It is translated as CASSSFRGVNTEAFF.

This chain joins TRBV6-5 and TRBJ1-1; 9 bases agree with TRBD1. Trimming removed 5 bases from V and 3 bases from J; junction bases left unmatched: 7. The germline V gene has CDR1 MNHEY and CDR2 SVGAGI. CDR3 size: 15 residues. This chain's CDR3 is CASSPWGQGDTEAFF. DNA of the CDR3: TGTGCCAGCAGTCCCTGGGGACAGGGAGACACTGAAGCTTTCTTT.

This clone has a handful of counts. The chain has TRBV7-9 and TRBJ2-1; TRBD2 aligns across 7 bases. V lost 5 bases to trimming and J lost 12 bases; unmatched junction nucleotides: 22. From germline, CDR1 is SEHNR and CDR2 FQNEAQ (reference sequence). The CDR3 totals 17 residues. The CDR3 sequence: CASSPPGLTDDGFRQFF. CDR3 bases: TGTGCCAGCAGCCCCCCGGGACTAACCGACGATGGGTTCCGGCAGTTCTTC.

CDR3: CASSVRQGVGYEQYF. Here the CDR3 DNA reads TGTGCCAGCAGCGTGAGACAGGGGGTGGGGTACGAGCAGTACTTC. This chain links TRBV5-4 with TRBJ2-7, with 9 bases identical to TRBD1. Germline assignment: CDR1 SGHNT and CDR2 YYREEE (reference sequence). The CDR3 loop spans 15 amino acids. The trim removed 4 bases at V and 4 bases at J, leaving 9 bases unmatched.

The V gene is TRBV9, the J gene TRBJ2-4; TRBD1 matches at 9 bases. Trimming cost V 0 bases and J 1 base; bases outside gene matches: 8. The germline CDR1 and CDR2 sequences are SGDLS and YYNGEE. The CDR3 contains 18 residues. The CDR3 here is CASSVEGTGGMAKNIQYF. The CDR3 nucleotides are TGTGCCAGCAGCGTAGAGGGTACAGGGGGCATGGCCAAAAACATTCAGTACTTC.

CDR3 region: CSVVTGQGAIYEQYF. The CDR3 nucleotides are TGCAGCGTTGTGACAGGACAGGGGGCCATCTACGAGCAGTACTTC. The chain carries TRBV29-1 and TRBJ2-7; the match to TRBD1 covers 11 bases. Trimming took 4 bases from V and 3 from J; bases not matched to a gene: 8. Germline V gene data show CDR1 as SQVTM and CDR2 as ANQGSEA. The CDR3 extends over 15 amino acids.

The chain links TRBV6-5 to TRBJ1-2, with D possibly matching TRBD1 (6 bases). In germline, CDR1 is MNHEY, CDR2 SVGAGI. The CDR3 runs to 13 residues. V shed 5 bases and J shed 8 bases, with 15 bases lying between them. CDR3 in amino acids: CASSREDRLGYTF. The DNA of the CDR3 is TGTGCCAGCAGTAGGGAAGACAGGCTGGGCTACACCTTC.

The V gene is TRBV19, the J gene TRBJ2-1, with D possibly TRBD1 on 6 matching bases. The CDR3 spans 17 residues. The germline gives CDR1 LNHDA, CDR2 SQIVND (reference sequence). Trimming cost V 0 bases and J 5 bases, with 17 bases left between them. CDR3 DNA sequence: TGTGCCAGTAGTATAGAGTCTGGCAGGGGTAGGAACAATGAGCAGTTCTTC. It codes for CASSIESGRGRNNEQFF.

This sequence joins TRBV18 and TRBJ2-5, with 16 nucleotides matching TRBD2. Germline V CDR1 and CDR2: KGHSH, LQKENI. J was trimmed by 5 bases and V by 4 bases; bases with no gene match: 10. The CDR3 extends over 18 amino acids. The CDR3 DNA reads as TGTGCCAGCTCACGTCCGGGACTAGCGGGAGGGCCTTTGGAGACCCAGTACTTC. This sequence encodes CASSRPGLAGGPLETQYF.

V gene TRBV10-3 combines with J gene TRBJ1-2; the D gene is possibly TRBD1 (5 bases). Germline V gene data show CDR1 as ENHRY and CDR2 as SYGVKD. The V end lost 0 bases, the J end lost 4 bases, and 6 bases lay between the germline ends. The CDR3 runs 13 residues. In DNA form, the CDR3 reads TGTGCCATCAGTGAGTCTCAGGGCTATGGCTACACCTTC. Protein product: CAISESQGYGYTF.

This chain joins TRBV14 and TRBJ2-3; 12 bases match TRBD1. The germline V gene encodes CDR1 SGHDN and CDR2 FVKESK. CDR3 length equals 17 residues. V was clipped by 0 bases and J by 3 bases; unmatched bases: 4. The CDR3 DNA reads TGTGCCAGCAGCCAAGAAATGGGACAGGGGGCAACAGATACGCAGTATTTT. This translates into CASSQEMGQGATDTQYF.

This clone occurred a few times. The V gene is TRBV12-3 or TRBV12-4, the J gene TRBJ1-2; 8 nucleotides line up with TRBD1. V was clipped by 5 bases and J by 7 bases; unmatched bases: 6. The CDR3 is 13 residues long. The CDR3 loop reads CASSRTGGIGYTF. For the CDR3, the DNA is TGTGCCAGCAGTCGTACAGGGGGTATTGGCTACACCTTC.

The chain carries TRBV7-2 and TRBJ1-5; unclear D gene. CDR3 length equals 18 residues. Germline V gene lookup returns CDR1 SGHTA and CDR2 FQGNSA. Trimming shortened V by 0 bases and J by 7 bases, and 22 bases separated the two germline ends. In nucleotides, the CDR3 is TGTGCCAGCAGCTTAGCGTTGGAGGGCAGCGCCTCTAGACAGCCCCAGCATTTT. This encodes CASSLALEGSASRQPQHF. The entire variable domain, with the rest obtained from reference TRBV7-2 and TRBJ1-5, is as follows: GAGVSQSPSNKVTEKGKDVELRCDPISGHTALYWYRQSLGQGLEFLIYFQGNSAPDKSGLPSDRFSAERTGGSVSTLTIQRTQQEDSAVYLCASSLALEGSASRQPQHFGDGTRLSIL.

The chain uses TRBV5-4 and TRBJ1-2; TRBD1 aligns across 7 bases. This CDR3 is built from 14 residues. Unmatched junction bases numbered 6, after V lost 4 bases and J lost 3 bases. Per germline, CDR1 SGHNT and CDR2 YYREEE (reference sequence). The CDR3 protein is CASSQIDRDYGYTF. The CDR3 DNA sequence: TGTGCCAGCAGCCAGATTGACAGGGACTATGGCTACACCTTC.

This rearrangement joins TRBV2 to TRBJ1-2; tentative D call: TRBD1 (5 bases). Trimming cost V 3 bases and J 12 bases, with 17 bases left between them. From germline, CDR1 is SNHLY and CDR2 FYNNEI. The CDR3 has 13 residues. DNA for the CDR3: TGTGCCAGCAGTGATCGGGGGAGAAGGGTAGACACCTTC. It translates to CASSDRGRRVDTF.

The gene calls are TRBV27 and TRBJ1-1; TRBD1 matches at 7 bases. With V trimmed by 6 bases and J by 3 bases, 4 bases remained unmatched. CDR3 length: 13 amino acids. In germline, CDR1 is MNHEY, CDR2 SMNVEV (reference sequence). DNA of the CDR3: TGTGCCAGCAGCATGGGACAGTACACTGAAGCTTTCTTT. This gives the protein CASSMGQYTEAFF.

This chain links TRBV2 with TRBJ2-5, with TRBD2 as a possible D gene (6 bases). CDR3 length equals 14 residues. CDR1 and CDR2 (germline): SNHLY, FYNNEI. The ends were cut back, 2 bases at V and 5 bases at J, with 12 bases in the middle. The CDR3 sequence: CASSETGRKETQYF. Written as DNA, the CDR3 is TGTGCCAGCAGTGAAACCGGGAGAAAGGAGACCCAGTACTTC.

This rearrangement joins TRBV25-1 to TRBJ2-1; D not resolved. The V gene lost 6 bases and the J gene lost 4 bases, with 13 bases spanning the gap. Germline-derived CDR1 and CDR2 are MGHDK and SYGVNS. This CDR3 has 14 amino acids. CDR3 coding DNA: TGTGCCAGCAGCCCACGCGGAAGGTACAATGAGCAGTTCTTC. It is translated as CASSPRGRYNEQFF.

The gene calls are TRBV6-2 or TRBV6-3 and TRBJ2-1; 9 positions agree with TRBD2. The CDR3 is made up of 12 amino acids. Trimming took 4 bases from V and 13 from J; bases not matched to a gene: 5. CDR1 MNHEY and CDR2 SVGEGT come from the germline V gene. The CDR3 loop is CASSSRTSVQFF. CDR3 bases: TGTGCCAGCAGTTCTCGGACTAGCGTACAGTTCTTC.

The gene calls are TRBV24-1 and TRBJ2-5, with a tentative D call TRBD1 (5 bases). Germline assignment: CDR1 KGHDR and CDR2 SFDVKD. The CDR3 is 17 residues long. V was clipped by 4 bases and J by 2 bases, with 19 bases between them. CDR3 in DNA: TGTGCCACCAGTGAAGGAAACAGGAAAGGAAAACAAGAGACCCAGTACTTC. This encodes CATSEGNRKGKQETQYF.

This clone came up once. The chain uses TRBV24-1 and TRBJ2-3; 8 positions agree with TRBD1. This CDR3 is 17 amino acids long. Germline CDR1 and CDR2: KGHDR and SFDVKD. Losses at the gene ends were 3 bases for V and 2 bases for J; bases not matched to a gene: 9. The CDR3 sequence: CATSDSPGDRLTDTQYF. The CDR3 nucleotides are TGTGCCACCAGTGATAGCCCGGGGGACAGGCTCACAGATACGCAGTATTTT.

The chain links TRBV27 to TRBJ2-1; 8 bases fit TRBD2. V was clipped by 5 bases and J by 3 bases; unmatched bases: 6. The germline gives CDR1 MNHEY, CDR2 SMNVEV (reference sequence). The length of the CDR3 is 15 residues. CDR3 sequence (DNA): TGTGCCAGCAGTCCTACTAGCGGAGACTACAATGAGCAGTTCTTC. Translated, it gives CASSPTSGDYNEQFF.

The chain couples TRBV4-1 to TRBJ2-5; possible D gene TRBD1, 5 bases. V lost 4 bases and J lost 5, with 14 bases in between. This CDR3 is built from 14 residues. CDR1 and CDR2 (germline): MGHRA, YSYEKL. The CDR3 sequence is CASSRQVKGETQYF. The CDR3 bases are TGCGCCAGCAGCCGCCAAGTAAAGGGGGAGACCCAGTACTTC.